The subject of this entry is one T cell receptor (beta chain). The antigen it binds to is not known. No per-base quality is available; no much larger clone lies one base away. The immunoSEQ kit was used, according to the manufacturer's recommendations, to generate TCR beta libraries from genomic DNA. Library preparation used a first multiplex PCR with proprietary primers, then a second PCR adding unique barcodes, with bead cleanups after each round. A kit-provided positive control reaction and a negative control reaction were included in every sample batch. The final libraries underwent checking on an Agilent 4200 TapeStation D1000 ScreenTape, volumetric pooling, and quantification by qPCR. An Illumina NextSeq500 fitted with a MidOutput 150-cycle cartridge performed the sequencing, running 156 Read1 cycles and 15 Index1 cycles with the kit's custom primers. The pooled library was loaded at about 0.93 pM with approximately 20% PhiX control spiked in. The study's processing was this. Vendor-processed data were analyzed in R, with a clonotype defined as all T cells sharing the same CDR3 nucleotide sequence. For clone abundance analyses, frequencies were normalized to the 10,000 most abundant clones per sample. Public T cell clones, averaging fewer than five per sample, were removed before analysis. An abundance difference of at least 32-fold between compartments was the criterion for calling clonotypes tumor-enriched or baseline blood-enriched. A beta-binomial differential abundance model was applied to find clonotypes that expanded or contracted between blood time points. The Baroni-Urbani and Buser coefficient was used to measure tumor-blood repertoire similarity, and groups were compared with two-tailed Wilcoxon tests in R. TCRdb re-hosts the immuneACCESS table, in-frame sequences only. Its copies lack some clones; in the studies checked, an unresolved V gene accounts for under half of them, and the cause for the rest is not known. V and J calls and clone size follow that table, whereas D and trimming were derived from the DNA. For this sample there are 100,000 to 150,000 clones; roughly 80% appear just once. Approximately 3% of the sample belongs to the ten largest clones.

The entry originates in a study of radiation and T cells in renal cell carcinoma (dated by TCRdb to the early 2020s). For the wider study: The samples were obtained from a clinical trial, where primary renal cell carcinomas were treated with 15 Gy stereotactic body radiation therapy and then removed by nephrectomy 4 weeks afterward. A total of 4 million to 5 million unique CDR3 nucleotide sequences, encoding 2.8 million or so unique CDR3 amino acid sequences, were found across all 50 or so samples. A total of fewer than 55 samples underwent TCR beta sequencing, made up of some 26 tumors and around 27 peripheral blood samples.

Looking up the germline V gene (reference sequence) yields CDR1 SGHAT and CDR2 FQDESV. The CDR3 contains 15 residues, cysteine and phenylalanine counted. The kept DNA is CDR3 alone, 45 bases in frame from the first base. V gives up 2 bases and J gives up 7 bases, and the segment between their germline ends measures 15 bases. Overall study outcomes, separate from this receptor: Because pretreatment tumor biopsies were not available, the study could not determine whether clonotypes were already present within the tumor at baseline. In blood, the top tumor clonotypes increased from baseline to 2 weeks after radiation and then shrank by 4 weeks, which suggests a temporary expansion of tumor-resident clones. Dynamics of the blood repertoire were not tracked past 4 weeks after treatment. Because the trial had a single-armed design, the trial could not examine how radiation dose or scheduling affected the TCR repertoire.

Read against the paper, the sample's time point label means: baseline pretreatment blood. Read against the paper, the sample's treatment or condition label means: 15 Gy SBRT to primary tumor, nephrectomy 4 weeks later. To track tumor-enriched clonotypes, serial peripheral blood was sampled from radiation-treated patients at baseline and at 2 weeks and 4 weeks after SBRT. Every patient had renal cell carcinoma of clear cell pathology. Genomic DNA for TCR sequencing was prepared using the QIAamp DNA Blood Mini Kit (Qiagen). Samples were included in the analyses only if all quality control checks were passed.

The source is an older woman with renal cell carcinoma. This specimen was blood, taken from a patient whose treatment included radiotherapy and nephrectomy. The V and J genes are TRBV11-1 and TRBJ2-1; the best D guess is TRBD1, with 5 bases matching. The CDR3: CASSLSPQGGNEQFF. The DNA sequence is as follows: TGTGCCAGCAGCTTAAGTCCCCAGGGTGGGAATGAGCAGTTCTTC.